This entry is about one TCR beta chain. This record belongs to a study of cytomegalovirus exposure and HLA in healthy donors. Researchers ran the PCR with 60 Vbeta and 13 Jbeta primers. Using immunoSEQ multiplex PCR, the repertoire was profiled, and TCRdb retains in-frame clones only, with some absent. Of over 85,000 clones listed, approximately 71% are singletons. Sequencing was performed on PBMCs. The TCR sequence derives from a female donor in good health and CMV-seronegative.

The CDR3 region is CASSPHGDSTYEQYF. The DNA for the CDR3 is TGTGCCAGCAGCCCCCATGGGGACTCCACCTACGAGCAGTACTTC. The chain employs TRBV7-2 and TRBJ2-7; D possibly corresponds to TRBD2 (6 bases). The ends were cut back, 5 bases at V and 2 bases at J, with 16 bases in the middle. Germline values: CDR1 SGHTA, CDR2 FQGNSA. This CDR3 has 15 residues.